This TCR beta chain is drawn from a study of T-cell reconstitution after alpha-beta-depleted transplantation in children (dated by TCRdb to the mid-2010s). In the study overall: The study quantitatively tracked T-cell immune reconstitution after TCRalphabeta/CD19-depleted allogeneic hematopoietic cell transplantation in children using TCR repertoire profiling. Findings and caveats that apply to the study as a whole: About two months after transplant, the apparently early recovery of alphabetaT-cell counts reportedly depended on just several hundred clones that had expanded rapidly and came from non-depleted graft cells. In some patients, the high TCRbeta diversity seen at day 60 was put down to recipient T cells and intrathymic progenitors that had survived conditioning. Over subsequent months, a decline in hyperexpanded clone frequencies was noted, and after one year, T-cell counts and TCRbeta diversity were mostly ascribed to newly produced T cells.

Library preparation employed PCR. Sequenced on an Illumina HiSeq 2500. Molecular barcoding was employed in the preparation of TCR libraries, with unique molecular identifiers being used to normalize TCRbeta repertoire quantification. Starting from the raw public reads, TCRdb applied fastp trimming at Q25, assembled clones with MiXCR and retained in-frame beta chains. Merged by CDR3 protein, the rows form single entries marked with the most common genes and DNA. Across this sample there are approximately 500,000 distinct CDR3 sequences, with over 25% seen only once. The top ten clones comprise around 36% of the sample. A remark on this clonotype: No antigen is known for it. It has no much larger one-base neighbor in the sample; base qualities were not kept.

The CDR3 covers 12 residues, taking in both the cysteine and the phenylalanine. The DNA shown is the 36-base CDR3, in frame from base 1. CDR1 and CDR2 are read off the germline V gene (reference sequence) as DFQATT and SNEGSKA. Trimming takes 7 bases from V and 6 bases from J, and the germline ends sit 13 bases apart. The treatment or condition label here, explained by the study, means: allogeneic hematopoietic cell transplantation with graft depleted of TCRalphabeta T cells and CD19 B cells. TCRalphabeta/CD19-depleted allogeneic hematopoietic cell grafts were given to the transplant recipients, all of whom were children.

The chain was built from TRBV20-1 and TRBJ2-1; the best D guess is TRBD2, with 6 bases matching. The sample was PBMCs, taken before TCRalphabeta/CD19-depleted stem cell transplant. The clonotype was recovered from a boy in the first two years of life with Wiskott-Aldrich syndrome, due to receive a stem cell transplant. The CDR3 sequence is CSGGGRFNEQFF. The nucleotide sequence is TGCAGTGGAGGAGGGAGATTCAATGAGCAGTTCTTC.